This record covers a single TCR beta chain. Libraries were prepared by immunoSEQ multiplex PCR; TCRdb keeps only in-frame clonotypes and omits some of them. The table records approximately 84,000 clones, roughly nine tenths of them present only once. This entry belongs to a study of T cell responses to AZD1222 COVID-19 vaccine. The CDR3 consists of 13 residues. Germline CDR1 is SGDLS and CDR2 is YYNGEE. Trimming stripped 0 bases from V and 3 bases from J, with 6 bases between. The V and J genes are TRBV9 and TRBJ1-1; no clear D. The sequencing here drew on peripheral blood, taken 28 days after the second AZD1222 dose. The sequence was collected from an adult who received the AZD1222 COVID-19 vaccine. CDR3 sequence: CASSVVHDTEAFF. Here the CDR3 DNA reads TGTGCCAGCAGCGTAGTTCACGACACTGAAGCTTTCTTT.